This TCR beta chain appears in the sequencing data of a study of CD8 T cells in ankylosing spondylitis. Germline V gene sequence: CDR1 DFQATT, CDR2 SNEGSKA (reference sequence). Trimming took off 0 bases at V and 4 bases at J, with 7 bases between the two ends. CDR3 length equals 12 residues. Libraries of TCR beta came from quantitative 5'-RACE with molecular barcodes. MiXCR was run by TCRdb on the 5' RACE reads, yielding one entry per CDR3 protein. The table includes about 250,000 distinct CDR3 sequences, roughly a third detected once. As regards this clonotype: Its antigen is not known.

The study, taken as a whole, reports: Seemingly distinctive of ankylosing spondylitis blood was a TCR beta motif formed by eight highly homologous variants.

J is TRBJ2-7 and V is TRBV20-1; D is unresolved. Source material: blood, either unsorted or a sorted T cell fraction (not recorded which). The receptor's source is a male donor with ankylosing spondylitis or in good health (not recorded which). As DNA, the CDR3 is TGCAGTGCTAGAGACTACGGGTACGAGCAGTACTTC. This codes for CSARDYGYEQYF.